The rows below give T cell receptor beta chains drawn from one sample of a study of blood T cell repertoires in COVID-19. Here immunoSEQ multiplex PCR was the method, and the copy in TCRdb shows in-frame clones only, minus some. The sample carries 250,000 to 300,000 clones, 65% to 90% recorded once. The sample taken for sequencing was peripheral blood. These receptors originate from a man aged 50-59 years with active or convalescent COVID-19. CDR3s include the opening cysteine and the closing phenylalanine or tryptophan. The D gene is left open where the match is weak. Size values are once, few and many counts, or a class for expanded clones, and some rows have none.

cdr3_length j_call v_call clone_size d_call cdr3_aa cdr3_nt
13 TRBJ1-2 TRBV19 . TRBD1 CASSDRARDGYTF TGTGCCAGTAGCGACAGGGCCCGGGATGGCTACACCTTC
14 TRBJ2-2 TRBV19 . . CASKEGLNTGELFF TGTGCCAGTAAGGAGGGTTTGAACACCGGGGAGCTGTTTTTT
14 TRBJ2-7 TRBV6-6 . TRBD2 CASSSLAGPYEQYF TGTGCCAGCAGTTCCCTAGCGGGGCCGTACGAGCAGTACTTC
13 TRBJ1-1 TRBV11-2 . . CASSLQAGAGAFF TGTGCCAGCAGCCTTCAGGCGGGGGCTGGGGCTTTCTTT
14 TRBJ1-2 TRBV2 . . CASSESTALYGYTF TGTGCCAGCAGTGAAAGTACAGCTCTATATGGCTACACCTTC
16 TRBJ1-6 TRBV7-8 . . CASSFGAVPAISPLHF TGTGCCAGCAGCTTTGGAGCGGTCCCCGCGATTTCACCCCTCCACTTT
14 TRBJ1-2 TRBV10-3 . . CAISEGRKNYGYTF TGTGCCATCAGTGAGGGCAGGAAGAACTATGGCTACACCTTC
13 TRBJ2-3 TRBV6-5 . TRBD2 CASSYESREPQYF TGTGCCAGCAGTTACGAATCGCGGGAGCCGCAGTATTTT
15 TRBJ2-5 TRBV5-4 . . CASSLENRPQETQYF TGTGCCAGCAGCTTGGAGAACAGACCTCAAGAGACCCAGTACTTC
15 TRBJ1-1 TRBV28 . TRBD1 CASSSPGQGKTEAFF TGTGCCAGCAGTTCCCCCGGACAGGGAAAAACTGAAGCTTTCTTT
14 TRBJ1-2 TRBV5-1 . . CASSNQDAHDGYTF TGCGCCAGCAGCAACCAGGATGCCCACGATGGCTACACCTTC
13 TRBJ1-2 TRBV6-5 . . CASREGKNYGYTF TGTGCCAGCAGGGAGGGGAAGAACTATGGCTACACCTTC
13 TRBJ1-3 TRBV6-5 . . CASSRGQMEAGVF TGTGCCAGCAGTCGAGGACAAATGGAAGCAGGAGTTTTT
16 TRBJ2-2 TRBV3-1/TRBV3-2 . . CASRGGSGRNTGELFF TGTGCCAGCAGAGGGGGTTCGGGAAGGAACACCGGGGAGCTGTTTTTT
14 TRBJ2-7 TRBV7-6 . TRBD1 CASSTSGQVVEQYF TGTGCCAGCAGCACCTCGGGACAGGTCGTCGAGCAGTACTTC
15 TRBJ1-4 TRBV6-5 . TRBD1 CASSYSGTANEKLFF TGTGCCAGCAGTTACTCCGGGACAGCTAATGAAAAACTGTTTTTT
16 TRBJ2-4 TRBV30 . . CAWSGEATIGKNIQYF TGTGCCTGGAGTGGAGAGGCCACTATAGGCAAAAACATTCAGTACTTC
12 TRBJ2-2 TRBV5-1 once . CASSLAGGELFF TGCGCCAGCAGCTTGGCCGGCGGGGAGCTGTTTTTT
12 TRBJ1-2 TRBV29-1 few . CSVVSSNYGYTF TGCAGCGTTGTCTCGTCTAACTATGGCTACACCTTC
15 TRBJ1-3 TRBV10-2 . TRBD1 CASSERTGAGNTIYF TGCGCCAGCAGTGAAAGGACAGGGGCAGGAAACACCATATATTTT
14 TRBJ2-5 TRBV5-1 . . CASSLGQGYETQYF TGCGCCAGCAGCTTGGGGCAGGGGTACGAGACCCAGTACTTC
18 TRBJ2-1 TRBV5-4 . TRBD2 CASSPEGFVSGGPNEQFF TGTGCCAGCAGCCCGGAGGGGTTTGTTAGCGGGGGTCCCAATGAGCAGTTCTTC
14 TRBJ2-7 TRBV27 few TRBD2 CASSLRTSGSEQYF TGTGCCAGCAGTTTGAGGACTAGCGGGAGCGAGCAGTACTTC
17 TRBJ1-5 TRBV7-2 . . CASSLGPSWVGNQPQHF TGTGCCAGCAGCTTAGGGCCTAGTTGGGTGGGCAATCAGCCCCAGCATTTT
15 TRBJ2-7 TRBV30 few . CAWSLDRDLRGEQYF TGTGCCTGGAGTCTTGACAGGGACCTTCGGGGGGAGCAGTACTTC
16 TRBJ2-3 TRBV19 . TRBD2 CASSPISGGRTDTQYF TGTGCCAGTAGCCCTATTAGCGGGGGACGCACAGATACGCAGTATTTT
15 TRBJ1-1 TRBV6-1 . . CASRYTSEGNTEAFF TGTGCCAGCAGATACACCTCCGAGGGGAACACTGAAGCTTTCTTT
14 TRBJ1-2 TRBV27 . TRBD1 CASRPGDRAYGYTF TGTGCCAGCAGGCCCGGGGACAGAGCCTATGGCTACACCTTC
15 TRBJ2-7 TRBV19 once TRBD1 CASSISGQGTYEQYF TGTGCCAGTAGTATCTCGGGACAGGGGACCTACGAGCAGTACTTC